The clone carrying this T cell receptor (beta chain) was counted at least ten times. Its antigen is unidentified. Stability of Graves' hyperthyroidism was defined as absent ophthalmopathy progression within 18 months. Patients were aged 18 to 65, had disease duration under 2 months, and had newly diagnosed hyperthyroidism. The sample originates from a study of T cells in Graves' hyperthyroidism and ophthalmopathy. The study's findings and limits: Most clonotypes expanded in thyroid above 0.001 were likewise present in blood. Stable hyperthyroidism was separated from ophthalmopathy by a model based on 13 V-J features.

Deletions cut 5 bases from V and 5 bases from J, with 15 bases between. CDR1 MNHNS and CDR2 SASEGT come from the germline V gene. This CDR3 is 14 amino acids long. The CDR3 regions of TCR beta were amplified from RNA transcripts. HTBI primers were used for first-round RT-PCR of the TCR CDR3. MiXCR, run by TCRdb on the multiplex PCR reads, gives a single entry per CDR3 protein. The sample yields 350,000 to 450,000 distinct CDR3 sequences, around 14% seen once. The sample taken for sequencing was blood. The chain carries TRBV6-1 and TRBJ1-1, with D possibly being TRBD1 (6 bases). The sequence derives from a woman in her fifties or sixties with Graves' hyperthyroidism. CDR3 sequence (DNA): TGTGCCAGCAGTCCCTCAGGGGCGCCTACTGAAGCTTTCTTT. Translated, it gives CASSPSGAPTEAFF.